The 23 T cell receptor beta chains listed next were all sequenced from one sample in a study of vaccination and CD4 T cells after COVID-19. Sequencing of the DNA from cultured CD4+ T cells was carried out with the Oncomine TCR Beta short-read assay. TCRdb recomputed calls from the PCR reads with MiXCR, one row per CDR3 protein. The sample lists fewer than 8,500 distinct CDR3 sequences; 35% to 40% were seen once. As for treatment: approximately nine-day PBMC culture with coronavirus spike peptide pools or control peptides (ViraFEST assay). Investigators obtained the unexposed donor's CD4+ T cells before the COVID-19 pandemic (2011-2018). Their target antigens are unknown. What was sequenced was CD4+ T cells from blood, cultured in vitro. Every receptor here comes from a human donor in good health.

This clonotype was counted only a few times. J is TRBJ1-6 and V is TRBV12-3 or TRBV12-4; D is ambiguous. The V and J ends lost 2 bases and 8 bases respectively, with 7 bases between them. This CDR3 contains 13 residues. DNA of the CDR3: TGTGCCAGCAGTTTACAGGCATATTCACCCCTCCACTTT. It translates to CASSLQAYSPLHF.

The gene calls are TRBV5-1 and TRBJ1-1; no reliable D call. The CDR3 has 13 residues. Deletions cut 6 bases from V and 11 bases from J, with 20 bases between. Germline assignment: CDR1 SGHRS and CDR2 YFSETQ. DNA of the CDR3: TGCGCCAGCATCGGTCCATTCGACTCGCTTGCTTTCTTT. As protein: CASIGPFDSLAFF.

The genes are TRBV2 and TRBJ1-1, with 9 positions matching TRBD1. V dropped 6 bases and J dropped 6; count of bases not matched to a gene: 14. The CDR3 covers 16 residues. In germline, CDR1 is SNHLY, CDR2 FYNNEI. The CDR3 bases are TGTGCCAGCAGAGAGCTGACAGGGGGAAGCGGGGCTGAAGCTTTCTTT. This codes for CASRELTGGSGAEAFF.

This chain's CDR3 is CSAPLTGEQYF. The CDR3 coding sequence is TGCAGTGCCCCCTTAACCGGCGAGCAGTACTTC. The chain has TRBV20-1 and TRBJ2-7; no clear D gene. CDR1 and CDR2 (germline): DFQATT, SNEGSKA (reference sequence). The CDR3 extends over 11 amino acids. The V and J ends lost 6 bases and 6 bases respectively, with 12 bases between them.

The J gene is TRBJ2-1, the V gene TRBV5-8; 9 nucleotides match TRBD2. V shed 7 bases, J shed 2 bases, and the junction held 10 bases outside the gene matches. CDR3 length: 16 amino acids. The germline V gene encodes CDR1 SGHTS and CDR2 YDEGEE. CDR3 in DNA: TGTGCCAGCGGCACGACCGGGACTAGCCCCTACAATGAGCAGTTCTTC. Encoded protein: CASGTTGTSPYNEQFF.

This chain's CDR3 is CSARGGGINQPQHF. The CDR3 nucleotides are TGCAGTGCTAGAGGGGGGGGCATAAATCAGCCCCAGCATTTT. The chain joins TRBV20-1 to TRBJ1-5; possibly TRBD1 for D (6 bases). The CDR3 covers 14 residues. V dropped 1 base and J dropped 4 bases, with 11 bases sitting between them. Germline loops: CDR1 DFQATT, CDR2 SNEGSKA (reference sequence).

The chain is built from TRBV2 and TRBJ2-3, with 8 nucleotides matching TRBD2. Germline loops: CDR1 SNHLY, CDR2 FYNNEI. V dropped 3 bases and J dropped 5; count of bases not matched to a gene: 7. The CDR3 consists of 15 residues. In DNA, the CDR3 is TGTGCCAGCAGTGATCCCAGCGGGGGTAAAGATACGCAGTATTTT. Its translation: CASSDPSGGKDTQYF. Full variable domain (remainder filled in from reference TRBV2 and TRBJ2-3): EPEVTQTPSHQVTQMGQEVILRCVPISNHLYFYWYRQILGQKVEFLVSFYNNEISEKSEIFDDQFSVERPDGSNFTLKIRSTKLEDSAMYFCASSDPSGGKDTQYFGPGTRLTVL.

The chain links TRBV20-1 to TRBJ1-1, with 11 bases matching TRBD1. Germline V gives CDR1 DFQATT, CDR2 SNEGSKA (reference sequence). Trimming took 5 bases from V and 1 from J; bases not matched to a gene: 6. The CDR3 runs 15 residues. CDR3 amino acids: CSAAWTGGANTEAFF. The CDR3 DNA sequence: TGCAGTGCTGCCTGGACAGGGGGCGCGAACACTGAAGCTTTCTTT.

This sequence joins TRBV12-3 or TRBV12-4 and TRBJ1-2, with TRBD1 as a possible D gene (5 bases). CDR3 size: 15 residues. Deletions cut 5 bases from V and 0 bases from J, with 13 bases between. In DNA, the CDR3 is TGTGCCAGCAGTCAAGAGACAGTAGCTAACTATGGCTACACCTTC. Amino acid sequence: CASSQETVANYGYTF.

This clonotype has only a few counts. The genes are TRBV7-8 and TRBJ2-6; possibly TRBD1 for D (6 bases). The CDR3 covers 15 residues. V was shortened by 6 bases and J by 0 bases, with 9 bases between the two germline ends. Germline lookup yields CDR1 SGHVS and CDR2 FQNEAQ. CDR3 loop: CASRLGGSGANVLTF. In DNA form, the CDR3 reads TGTGCCAGCAGGCTAGGGGGCTCTGGGGCCAACGTCCTGACTTTC.

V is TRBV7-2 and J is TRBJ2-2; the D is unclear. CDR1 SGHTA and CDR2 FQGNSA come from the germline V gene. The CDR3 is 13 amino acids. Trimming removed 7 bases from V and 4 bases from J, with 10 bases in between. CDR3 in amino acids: CASKYATTGELFF. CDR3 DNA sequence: TGTGCCAGCAAATACGCAACCACCGGGGAGCTGTTTTTT.

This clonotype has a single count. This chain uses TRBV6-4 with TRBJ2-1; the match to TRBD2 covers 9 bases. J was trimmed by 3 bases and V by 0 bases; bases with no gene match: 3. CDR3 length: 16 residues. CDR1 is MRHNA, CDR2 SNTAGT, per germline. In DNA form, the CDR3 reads TGTGCCAGCAGTGACTCGAGGACTAGCGACTACAATGAGCAGTTCTTC. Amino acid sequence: CASSDSRTSDYNEQFF.

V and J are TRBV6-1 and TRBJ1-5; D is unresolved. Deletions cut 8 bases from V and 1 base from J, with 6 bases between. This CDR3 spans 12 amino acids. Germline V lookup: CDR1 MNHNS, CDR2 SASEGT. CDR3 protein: CASEESNQPQHF. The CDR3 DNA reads TGTGCCAGCGAGGAAAGCAATCAGCCCCAGCATTTT.

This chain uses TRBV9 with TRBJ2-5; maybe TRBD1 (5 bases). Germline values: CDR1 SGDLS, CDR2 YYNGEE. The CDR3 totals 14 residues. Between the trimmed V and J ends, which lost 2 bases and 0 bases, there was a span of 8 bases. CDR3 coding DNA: TGTGCCAGCAGCGTCGGACATTACCAAGAGACCCAGTACTTC. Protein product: CASSVGHYQETQYF.

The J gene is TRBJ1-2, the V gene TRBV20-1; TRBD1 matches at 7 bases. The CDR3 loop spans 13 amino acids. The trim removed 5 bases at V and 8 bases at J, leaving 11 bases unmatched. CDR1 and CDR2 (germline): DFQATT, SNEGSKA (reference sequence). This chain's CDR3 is CSAVRQGSRGYTF. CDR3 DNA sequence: TGCAGTGCTGTGCGACAGGGTTCGCGAGGCTACACCTTC.

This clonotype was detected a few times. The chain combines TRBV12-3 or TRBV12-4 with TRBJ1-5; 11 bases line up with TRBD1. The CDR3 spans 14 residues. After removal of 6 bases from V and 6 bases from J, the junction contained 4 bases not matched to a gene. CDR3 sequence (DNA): TGTGCCAGCAGCCCCGGGACAGGGGGTCAGCCCCAGCATTTT. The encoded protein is CASSPGTGGQPQHF.

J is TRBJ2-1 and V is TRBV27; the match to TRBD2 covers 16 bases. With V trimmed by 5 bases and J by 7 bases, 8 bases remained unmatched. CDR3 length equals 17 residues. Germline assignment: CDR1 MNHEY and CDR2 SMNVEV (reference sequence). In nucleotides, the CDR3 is TGTGCCAGCAGTCTGGGACTAGCGGGAGGGAACCTAAATGAGCAGTTCTTC. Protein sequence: CASSLGLAGGNLNEQFF.

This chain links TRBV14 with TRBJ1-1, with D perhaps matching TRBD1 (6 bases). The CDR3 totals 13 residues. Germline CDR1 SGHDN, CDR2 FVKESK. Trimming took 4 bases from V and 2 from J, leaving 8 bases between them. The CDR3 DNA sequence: TGTGCCAGCAGCCGGGACATAAACACTGAAGCTTTCTTT. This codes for CASSRDINTEAFF.

This CDR3 is CASSLGQGRGYTF. The CDR3 bases are TGTGCCAGCAGCTTAGGCCAGGGCCGTGGCTACACCTTC. The rearrangement joins TRBV11-3 to TRBJ1-2; D possibly corresponds to TRBD1 (5 bases). The V gene lost 1 base and the J gene lost 7 bases, with 10 bases spanning the gap. The CDR3 loop spans 13 amino acids. Per the germline V gene, CDR1 is SGHNT and CDR2 is YENEEA. Together with reference TRBV11-3 and TRBJ1-2, the CDR3 gives the full variable domain: EAGVVQSPRYKIIEKKQPVAFWCNPISGHNTLYWYLQNLGQGPELLIRYENEEAVDDSQLPKDRFSAERLKGVDSTLKIQPAELGDSAVYLCASSLGQGRGYTFGSGTRLTVV.

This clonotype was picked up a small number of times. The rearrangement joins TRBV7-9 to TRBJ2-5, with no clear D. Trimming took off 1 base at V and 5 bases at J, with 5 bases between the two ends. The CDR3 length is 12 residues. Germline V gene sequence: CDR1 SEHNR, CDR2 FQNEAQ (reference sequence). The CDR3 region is CASSLGVETQYF. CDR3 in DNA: TGTGCCAGCAGCTTAGGGGTGGAGACCCAGTACTTC.

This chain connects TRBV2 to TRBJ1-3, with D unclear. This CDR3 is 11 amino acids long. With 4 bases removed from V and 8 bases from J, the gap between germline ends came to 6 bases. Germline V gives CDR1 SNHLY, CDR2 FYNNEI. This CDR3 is CASSAGDTIYF. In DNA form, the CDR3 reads TGTGCCAGCAGTGCTGGGGACACCATATATTTT.

The CDR3, as DNA: TGTGCCAGCAGCCCGGGACTAGCGGGGGGTAAAGAGACCCAGTACTTC. Its protein product is CASSPGLAGGKETQYF. This chain joins TRBV11-2 and TRBJ2-5; 15 nucleotides match TRBD2. The CDR3 contains 16 residues. V lost 5 bases, J lost 3 bases, and 4 bases stayed unmatched. Germline V gene lookup returns CDR1 SGHAT and CDR2 FQNNGV.

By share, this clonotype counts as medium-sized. The CDR3 coding sequence is TGCAGTGCGCGGACAGGGCAAGGGACTGAAGCTTTCTTT. Translating gives CSARTGQGTEAFF. The chain has TRBV20-1 and TRBJ1-1, with 8 bases that match TRBD1. Germline values: CDR1 DFQATT, CDR2 SNEGSKA (reference sequence). The CDR3 totals 13 residues. V lost 6 bases to trimming and J lost 5 bases; unmatched junction nucleotides: 8.